The clone carrying this TCR beta chain was observed many times. The data are from a study of T-cell reconstitution after alpha-beta-depleted transplantation in children. During its preparation, the TCRbeta library received unique molecular identifiers. One entry per CDR3 protein results from TCRdb running MiXCR on the PCR reads. The sample yields approximately 400,000 distinct CDR3 sequences, under 13% seen once. The CDR3 loop spans 13 amino acids. The germline V and J ends were trimmed by 2 bases and 3 bases, with 5 bases remaining between them. The V gene's germline CDR1 is MNHEY and CDR2 SMNVEV (reference sequence).

The chain carries TRBV27 and TRBJ2-4; D not certain. The sample in question was PBMCs from the stem cell graft donor, obtained from the stem cell graft. This sequence was found in a human donor who donated a stem cell graft to a child with acute myeloid leukemia. DNA of the CDR3: TGTGCCAGCAGTTTAGGCAGCAAAAACATTCAGTACTTC. Translation gives CASSLGSKNIQYF.